These 2 T cell receptor beta chains were sequenced from one sample in a study of CD8+CD57+ T cells in acquired aplastic anemia. Profiling of TCR beta VDJ combinations and CDR3 sequences used genomic DNA as template. TCRdb reanalysed the reads using MiXCR and keeps one entry per CDR3 protein. The data show more than 250,000 distinct CDR3 sequences, around 82% seen once. CD8+CD57+ cell expansion, shown by flow cytometry, had occurred in the patients selected for sequencing. Sequencing used sorted CD4+, CD8+, or CD8+CD57+ T cells (not recorded which) from PBMCs. These receptors came from a human donor with aplastic anemia.

Worth noting for this clonotype: One junction end disagrees with the germline gene, perhaps due to a read error. The V gene is TRBV7-9, the J gene TRBJ1-5, with no clear D. This CDR3 region has 14 residues. Germline values: CDR1 SEHNR, CDR2 FQNEAQ (reference sequence). CDR3 region: CASSLAFSNQRLLF. The CDR3, as DNA: TGTGCCAGCAGTTTAGCCTTTAGCAACCAACGCTTGCTTTTT.

Points on this clonotype: Germline and junction disagree at one end, which may indicate a read error. V is TRBV7-9 and J is TRBJ2-3; D is perhaps TRBD1 (6 bases). The CDR3 is made up of 13 amino acids. In germline, CDR1 is SEHNR, CDR2 FQNEAQ (reference sequence). CDR3 in DNA: TGTGCCAGCAGCCCCGGGGCAGGGGATAACACAGATTTT. It yields the protein CASSPGAGDNTDF.